The clone carrying this T cell receptor (beta chain) was detected many times. The antigen remains undetermined. This entry comes from a study of Graves' ophthalmopathy and Graves' hyperthyroidism. The V segment lost 4 bases and the J segment 2 bases; nucleotides outside the gene matches: 11. The CDR3 extends over 19 amino acids. Germline V gene data show CDR1 as MNHEY and CDR2 as SVGEGT. Amplifying from RNA transcripts, the study obtained TCR beta CDR3 regions. Second-round multiplex PCR came after a first-round RT-PCR that employed HTBI primers. MiXCR, run by TCRdb on the multiplex PCR reads, gives a single entry per CDR3 protein. The sample records about 400,000 distinct CDR3 sequences, 15% to 20% being singletons. General study findings and limits: For predicting ophthalmopathy progression, the model had about 71% sensitivity and approximately 77% specificity.

This receptor was identified in a woman younger than 35 with Graves' ophthalmopathy. Sequencing used peripheral blood. The V gene is TRBV6-2 or TRBV6-3, the J gene TRBJ2-4; TRBD2 matches 13 bases. CDR3 amino acids: CASSSTTSGRMMTKNIQYF. In nucleotides, the CDR3 is TGTGCCAGCAGTTCTACGACTAGCGGGAGGATGATGACCAAAAACATTCAGTACTTC.